The clone carrying this TCR beta chain was counted many times. 5'RACE primed from the constant segment yielded TCR alpha and TCR beta cDNA libraries bearing sample barcodes and UMIs. TCRdb ran MiXCR on the 5' RACE reads and lists one entry per CDR3 protein. Here the sample spans 250,000 to 300,000 distinct CDR3 sequences, more than 15% being singletons. The CDR3 runs to 13 residues. V lost 1 base, J lost 6 bases, and 7 bases lay in between. The V gene's germline CDR1 is SGHAT and CDR2 FQNNGV. This sample stems from a study of T-cell memory formation after mild COVID-19. The sample taken for sequencing was PBMCs or a T cell subset sorted from them (not recorded which). This chain connects TRBV11-2 to TRBJ2-1; D gene unclear. The clonotype was recovered from a man aged 18 to 35 who had mild COVID-19 (a few samples of this study predate the infection). Cell type and time point are not known. The CDR3 loop reads CASSLGLSNEQFF. CDR3 DNA sequence: TGTGCCAGCAGCTTAGGACTGTCCAATGAGCAGTTCTTC.